This is a list of T cell receptor beta chains from one sample in a study of cytomegalovirus exposure and HLA in healthy donors. Profiling relied on immunoSEQ multiplex PCR, and the TCRdb table lists in-frame clones only, not all of them. Of approximately 110,000 clones in the sample, about two thirds were seen once. What was sequenced was PBMCs. The receptors were gathered from a man in his sixties in good health and CMV-seropositive. Each CDR3 is given with its conserved first and last residue. The order of the fields is V gene, clone size, J gene, CDR3 length, D gene, CDR3 DNA, CDR3 protein. A D gene is named only where the DNA matches it firmly. The listing skips clone size in some rows; elsewhere it reads once, few, many or a size class.

TRBV5-1	-	TRBJ2-1	20	TRBD2	TGCGCCAGCAGCTTTAAGACTAACGGGGGGTCTATTAGCTCCTACAATGAGCAGTTCTTC	CASSFKTNGGSISSYNEQFF
TRBV18	-	TRBJ1-3	16	-	TGTGCCAGCTCAAGGGAGCGACCACACTCTGGAAACACCATATATTTT	CASSRERPHSGNTIYF
TRBV19	-	TRBJ1-1	14	-	TGTGCCAGTAGTCCACAGATTATGAACACTGAAGCTTTCTTT	CASSPQIMNTEAFF
TRBV2	-	TRBJ2-7	12	-	TGTGCCAGCGGCAGACAAGCCTACGAGCAGTACTTC	CASGRQAYEQYF
TRBV15	-	TRBJ2-5	15	TRBD1	TGTGCCACCAGCAGCGGATTGGGACAGTGGGAGACCCAGTACTTC	CATSSGLGQWETQYF
TRBV11-2	once	TRBJ2-7	15	TRBD1	TGTGCCAGCAGACAACGTGTAGGACAGGGGTACGAGCAGTACTTC	CASRQRVGQGYEQYF
TRBV5-4	-	TRBJ2-3	15	TRBD2	TGTGCCAGCAGCTCTACTAGCGTGAGCACAGATACGCAGTATTTT	CASSSTSVSTDTQYF
TRBV19	-	TRBJ2-7	14	-	TGTGCCAGTAGTATAGCAACGGGGAGCGACGAGCAGTACTTC	CASSIATGSDEQYF
TRBV5-1	-	TRBJ1-3	15	-	TGCGCCAGCAGCTTCAACGGACAGCCAGGAAACACCATATATTTT	CASSFNGQPGNTIYF
TRBV5-1	-	TRBJ1-6	17	TRBD1	TGCGCCAGCAGCTTGAACGGGCGGGGGACAGGGGAATCACCCCTCCACTTT	CASSLNGRGTGESPLHF
TRBV7-3	-	TRBJ2-5	11	-	TGTGCCAGCAGCATACAAGAGACCCAGTACTTC	CASSIQETQYF
TRBV28	-	TRBJ1-4	15	-	TGTGCCAGCAGATCCATACAGGGCAATAATGAAAAACTGTTTTTT	CASRSIQGNNEKLFF
TRBV28	-	TRBJ2-2	19	TRBD2	TGTGCCAGCAGTTTATGGGGACTAGCGGGGGGACCGAACACCGGGGAGCTGTTTTTT	CASSLWGLAGGPNTGELFF
TRBV7-8	-	TRBJ2-1	18	-	TGTGCCAGCAGCTTAAGTAGAAGCCAGGGTCGGACCTACAATGAGCAGTTCTTC	CASSLSRSQGRTYNEQFF
TRBV27	-	TRBJ1-5	12	-	TGTGCCCGCCGACAGGGCAATCAGCCCCAGCATTTT	CARRQGNQPQHF
TRBV6-5	-	TRBJ1-1	13	TRBD1	TGTGCCAGCAGTCCGGACAGGTACACTGAAGCTTTCTTT	CASSPDRYTEAFF
TRBV10-3	-	TRBJ2-7	16	TRBD2	TGTGCCATCAGTGAGAGTCTGAGCGGGGGGGCCGGCGAGCAGTACTTC	CAISESLSGGAGEQYF
TRBV30	-	TRBJ1-4	13	-	TGTGCCTGGACCCGACATTCGAATGAAAAACTGTTTTTT	CAWTRHSNEKLFF
TRBV6-1	many	TRBJ2-2	14	-	TGTGCCAGCAGTGAAGCTTGGACTTCAGGGGAGCTGTTTTTT	CASSEAWTSGELFF
TRBV9	-	TRBJ1-3	16	-	TGTGCCAGCAGCGTAGAGGACAGTTCTCTTGGAAACACCATATATTTT	CASSVEDSSLGNTIYF
TRBV5-1	-	TRBJ2-2	16	TRBD2	TGCGCCAGCAGCTCGACGACTAGCGGGAACACCGGGGAGCTGTTTTTT	CASSSTTSGNTGELFF
TRBV18	few	TRBJ2-2	16	-	TGTGCCAGCTCACCAACCTTGGCAGGATGGACCGGGGAGCTGTTTTTT	CASSPTLAGWTGELFF
TRBV5-1	-	TRBJ2-3	14	TRBD2	TGCGCCAGCAGCTTAAGCGGGGACACAGATACGCAGTATTTT	CASSLSGDTDTQYF
TRBV18	-	TRBJ1-1	16	-	TGTGCCAGCTCACCCCGTGAGGTCCGGACTAACACTGAAGCTTTCTTT	CASSPREVRTNTEAFF
TRBV7-9	once	TRBJ2-7	12	-	TGTGCCAGCAGCTCCTCAGGGGACGAGCAGTACTTC	CASSSSGDEQYF
TRBV19	-	TRBJ1-5	13	-	TGTGCCTCGGCGAGGGAGCAAAATCAGCCCCAGCATTTT	CASAREQNQPQHF
TRBV5-1	-	TRBJ2-2	14	TRBD1	TGCGCCAGCAGCACTGGACAGGGCACCGGGGAGCTGTTTTTT	CASSTGQGTGELFF
TRBV7-3	-	TRBJ2-7	13	-	TGTGCCAGCAGCTTATCCCTTAATAACGAGCAGTACTTC	CASSLSLNNEQYF
TRBV23-1	-	TRBJ1-6	14	TRBD1	TGCGCCAGCAGCCAGGGGGTAGGTGGTTCACCCCTCCACTTT	CASSQGVGGSPLHF
TRBV30	-	TRBJ1-2	11	-	TGTGCCTGGAGTGCAAACTATGGCTACACCTTC	CAWSANYGYTF
TRBV7-9	-	TRBJ2-7	14	TRBD2	TGTGCCAGCAGTGAATTAGGGCTCGGGAGGGAGCAGTACTTC	CASSELGLGREQYF
TRBV30	-	TRBJ1-5	15	TRBD1	TGTGCCTGGAGAATAACAGGGGGTAGCAATCAGCCCCAGCATTTT	CAWRITGGSNQPQHF
TRBV4-1	-	TRBJ2-1	15	-	TGCGCCAGCAGCCAAGGTGGACAGAGCGGGGATGAGCAGTTCTTC	CASSQGGQSGDEQFF
TRBV7-8	-	TRBJ2-7	15	TRBD1	TGTGCCAGCAGCTTAGCGGGACAGCACTCTTCGAAGCAGTACTTC	CASSLAGQHSSKQYF
TRBV21-1	-	TRBJ2-7	12	-	TGTGCCAGCAGCATTCCGAGCTACGAGCAGTACTTC	CASSIPSYEQYF
TRBV7-3	-	TRBJ2-2	14	-	TGTGCCAGCAGCTTCGGGGGACCGACCGGGGAGCTGTTTTTT	CASSFGGPTGELFF
TRBV5-1	-	TRBJ2-3	14	TRBD2	TGCGCCAGCAGCCCTAGCGGGGCCAAGGATACGCAGTATTTT	CASSPSGAKDTQYF
TRBV5-1	-	TRBJ1-5	15	-	TGCGCCAGCAGCTCGGGGAGTGGAAAGAATCAGCCCCAGCATTTT	CASSSGSGKNQPQHF
TRBV9	-	TRBJ1-2	14	TRBD1	TGTGCCAGCAGGGCAATGGACAGGGGTGAGGGCTACACCTTC	CASRAMDRGEGYTF
TRBV6-6	-	TRBJ1-6	15	-	TGTGCCAGCACCCAAACAGGGTTGGGTAATTCACCCCTCCACTTT	CASTQTGLGNSPLHF
TRBV28	-	TRBJ1-2	14	TRBD1	TGTGCCATCCCCAGTAAGACAGGGGTCTCTGGCTACACCTTC	CAIPSKTGVSGYTF
TRBV4-2	-	TRBJ2-3	15	TRBD1	TGTGCCAGCAGCCAAGGGCGGACAGGCTTTGGGACGCAGTATTTT	CASSQGRTGFGTQYF